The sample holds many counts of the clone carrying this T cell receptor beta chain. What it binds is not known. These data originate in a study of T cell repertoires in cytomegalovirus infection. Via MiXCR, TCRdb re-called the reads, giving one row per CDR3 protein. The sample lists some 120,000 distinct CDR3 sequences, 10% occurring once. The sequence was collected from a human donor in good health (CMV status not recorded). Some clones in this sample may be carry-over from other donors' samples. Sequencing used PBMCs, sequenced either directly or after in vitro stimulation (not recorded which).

Here the CDR3 DNA reads TGTGCCAGCAGCTTAGGGGGTCCCTCTGGAAACACCATATATTTT. Its protein product is CASSLGGPSGNTIYF. V usage is TRBV7-8 and J usage is TRBJ1-3, with D unclear. The V and J ends lost 1 base and 0 bases respectively, with 7 bases between them. The CDR3 consists of 15 residues. Germline V gene data show CDR1 as SGHVS and CDR2 as FQNEAQ. Variable domain in full (rest from reference TRBV7-8 and TRBJ1-3): GAGVSQSPRYKVAKRGQDVALRCDPISGHVSLFWYQQALGQGPEFLTYFQNEAQLDKSGLPSDRFFAERPEGSVSTLKIQRTQQEDSAVYLCASSLGGPSGNTIYFGEGSWLTVV.